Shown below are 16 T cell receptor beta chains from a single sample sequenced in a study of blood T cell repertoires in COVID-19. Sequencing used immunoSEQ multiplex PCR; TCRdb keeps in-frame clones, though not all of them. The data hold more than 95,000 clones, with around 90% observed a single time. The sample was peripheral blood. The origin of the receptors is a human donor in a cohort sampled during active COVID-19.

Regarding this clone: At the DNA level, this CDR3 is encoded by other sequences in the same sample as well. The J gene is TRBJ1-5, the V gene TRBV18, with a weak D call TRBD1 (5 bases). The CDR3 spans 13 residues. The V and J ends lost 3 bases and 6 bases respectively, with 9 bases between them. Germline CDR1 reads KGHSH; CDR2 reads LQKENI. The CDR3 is CASSPTGGQPQHF. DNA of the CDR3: TGTGCCAGCTCACCCACCGGGGGTCAGCCCCAGCATTTT.

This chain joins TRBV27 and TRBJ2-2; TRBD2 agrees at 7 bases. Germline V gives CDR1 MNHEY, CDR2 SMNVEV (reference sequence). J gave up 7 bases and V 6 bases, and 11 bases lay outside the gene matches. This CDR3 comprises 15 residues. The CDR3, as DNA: TGTGCCAGCAGCCTCGGGGCGGGAGTAGGCGGGGAGCTGTTTTTT. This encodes CASSLGAGVGGELFF.

CDR3 DNA sequence: TGTGCCGGAGAGAAACGTTGGGGGCGGGGGAATTCACCCCTCCACTTT. It yields the protein CAGEKRWGRGNSPLHF. The V gene is TRBV6-9, the J gene TRBJ1-6; maybe TRBD1 (6 bases). V lost 11 bases to trimming and J lost 7 bases, with 24 bases between them. CDR1 is MNHGY, CDR2 SVAAGI, per germline. The CDR3 has 16 amino acids.

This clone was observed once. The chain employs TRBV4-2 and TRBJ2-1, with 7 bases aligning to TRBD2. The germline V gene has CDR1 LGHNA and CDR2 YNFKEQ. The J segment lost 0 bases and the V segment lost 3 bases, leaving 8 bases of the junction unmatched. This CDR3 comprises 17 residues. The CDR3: CASSQGGTGGSYNEQFF. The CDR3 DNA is TGTGCCAGCAGCCAGGGAGGGACGGGGGGCTCCTACAATGAGCAGTTCTTC.

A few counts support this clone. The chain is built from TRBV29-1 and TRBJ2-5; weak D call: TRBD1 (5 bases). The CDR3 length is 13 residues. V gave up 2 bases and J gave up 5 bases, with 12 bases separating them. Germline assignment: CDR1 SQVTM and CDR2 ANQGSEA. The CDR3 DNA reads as TGCAGCGTTGAACTTCAGCGACAGGAGACCCAGTACTTC. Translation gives CSVELQRQETQYF.

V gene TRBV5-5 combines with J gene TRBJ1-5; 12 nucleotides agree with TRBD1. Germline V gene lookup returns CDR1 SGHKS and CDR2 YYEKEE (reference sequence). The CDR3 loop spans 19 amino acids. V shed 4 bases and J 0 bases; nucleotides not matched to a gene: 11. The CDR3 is CASSKDRDRGPYSNQPQHF. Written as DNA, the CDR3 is TGTGCCAGCAGCAAAGACCGGGACAGGGGGCCGTATAGCAATCAGCCCCAGCATTTT.

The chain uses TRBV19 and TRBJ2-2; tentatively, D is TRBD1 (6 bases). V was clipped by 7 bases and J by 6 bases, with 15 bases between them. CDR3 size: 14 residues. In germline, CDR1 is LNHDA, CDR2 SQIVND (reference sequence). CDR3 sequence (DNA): TGTGCCAGTACCCCCAGGGGTACGGCCGGGGAGCTGTTTTTT. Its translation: CASTPRGTAGELFF.

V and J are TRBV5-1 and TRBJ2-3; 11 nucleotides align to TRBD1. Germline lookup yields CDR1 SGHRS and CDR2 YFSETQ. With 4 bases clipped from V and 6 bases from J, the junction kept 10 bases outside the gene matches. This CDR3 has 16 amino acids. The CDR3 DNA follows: TGCGCCAGCAGCCAGTTAGGGACAGGGGGTTGGGATACGCAGTATTTT. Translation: CASSQLGTGGWDTQYF.

CDR3 protein: CATSDEKSTGELFF. The CDR3 DNA is TGTGCCACCAGTGATGAGAAGTCCACCGGGGAGCTGTTTTTT. The chain is built from TRBV24-1 and TRBJ2-2; D is ambiguous. Deletions cut 3 bases from V and 4 bases from J, with 8 bases between. Germline values: CDR1 KGHDR, CDR2 SFDVKD. CDR3 length: 14 amino acids.

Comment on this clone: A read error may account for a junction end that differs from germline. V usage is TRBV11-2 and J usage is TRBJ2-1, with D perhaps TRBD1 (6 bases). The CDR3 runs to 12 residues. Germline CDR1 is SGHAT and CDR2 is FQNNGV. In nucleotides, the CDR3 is TGTGCCAGCAGCTTAGACAGGGGCCCCGGGGTCTTC. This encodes CASSLDRGPGVF.

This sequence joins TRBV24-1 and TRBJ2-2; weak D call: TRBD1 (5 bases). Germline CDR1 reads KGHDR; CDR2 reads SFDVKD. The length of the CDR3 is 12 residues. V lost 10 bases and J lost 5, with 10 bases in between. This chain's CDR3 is CATGELTGELFF. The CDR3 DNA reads TGTGCCACAGGGGAATTGACCGGGGAGCTGTTTTTT.

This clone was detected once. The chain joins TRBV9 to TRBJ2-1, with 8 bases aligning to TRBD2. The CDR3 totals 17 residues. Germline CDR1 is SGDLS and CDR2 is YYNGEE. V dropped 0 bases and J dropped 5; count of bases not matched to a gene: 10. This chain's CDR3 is CASSVAGGTPSNNEQFF. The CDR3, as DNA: TGTGCCAGCAGCGTAGCGGGGGGGACCCCTTCGAACAATGAGCAGTTCTTC.

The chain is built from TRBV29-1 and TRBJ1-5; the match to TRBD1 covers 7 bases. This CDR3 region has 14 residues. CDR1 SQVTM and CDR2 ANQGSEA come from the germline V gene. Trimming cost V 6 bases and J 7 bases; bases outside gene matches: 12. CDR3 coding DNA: TGCAGCGTGGGCACAGGGGCTCAGGGGCAGCCCCAGCATTTT. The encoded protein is CSVGTGAQGQPQHF.

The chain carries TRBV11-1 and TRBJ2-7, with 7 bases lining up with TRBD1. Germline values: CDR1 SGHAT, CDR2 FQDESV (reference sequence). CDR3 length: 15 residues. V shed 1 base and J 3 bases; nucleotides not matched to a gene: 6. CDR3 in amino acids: CASSLEGQTLYEQYF. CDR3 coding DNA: TGTGCCAGCAGCTTAGAGGGACAGACACTCTACGAGCAGTACTTC.

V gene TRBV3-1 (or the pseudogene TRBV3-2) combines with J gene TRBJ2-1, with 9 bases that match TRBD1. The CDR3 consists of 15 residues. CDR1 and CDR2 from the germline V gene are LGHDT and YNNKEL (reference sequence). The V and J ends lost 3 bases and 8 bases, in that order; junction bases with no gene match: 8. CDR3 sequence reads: CASSHPRTGADEQFF. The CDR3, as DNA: TGTGCCAGCAGCCACCCAAGGACAGGGGCTGATGAGCAGTTCTTC.

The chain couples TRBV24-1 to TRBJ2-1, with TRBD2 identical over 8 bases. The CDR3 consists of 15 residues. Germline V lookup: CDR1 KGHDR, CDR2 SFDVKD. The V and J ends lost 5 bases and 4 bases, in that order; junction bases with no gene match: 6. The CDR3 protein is CATSVGGGGYNEQFF. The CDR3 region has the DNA TGTGCCACCAGTGTCGGGGGGGGAGGGTACAATGAGCAGTTCTTC.